Reported below is one T cell receptor beta chain. With random hexamers, reverse transcription was performed on roughly 0.5 to 1 ug of RNA. From the immunoSEQ multiplex PCR reads, TCRdb called clonotypes with MiXCR, one entry per CDR3 protein. The sample has roughly 200,000 distinct CDR3 sequences; approximately 95% are singletons. The data stem from a study of CD8 T cells in Susac syndrome. Sequencing used CD4+ T cells from PBMCs. This clonotype was obtained from a human donor in good health.

This CDR3 reads CASSPGLGQAFF. DNA for the CDR3: TGTGCCAGCAGCCCGGGACTGGGGCAAGCTTTCTTT. The V and J genes are TRBV7-2 and TRBJ1-1, with D possibly matching TRBD1 (5 bases). Germline V gives CDR1 SGHTA, CDR2 FQGNSA. The ends were cut back, 5 bases at V and 9 bases at J, with 13 bases in the middle. The CDR3 totals 12 residues.